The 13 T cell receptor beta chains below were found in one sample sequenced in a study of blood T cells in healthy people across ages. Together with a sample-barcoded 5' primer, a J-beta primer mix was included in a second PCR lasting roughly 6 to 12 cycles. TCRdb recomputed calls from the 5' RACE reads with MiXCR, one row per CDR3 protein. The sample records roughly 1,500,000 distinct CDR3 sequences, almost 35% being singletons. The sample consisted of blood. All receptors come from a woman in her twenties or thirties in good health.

CDR3 DNA sequence: TGTGCCAGCGGTTCCATTTTAGGACTAGCGACCCACGAGCAGTACTTC. Residues: CASGSILGLATHEQYF. This sequence joins TRBV6-5 and TRBJ2-7; TRBD2 aligns across 9 bases. Trimming cost V 8 bases and J 5 bases; bases outside gene matches: 16. This CDR3 has 16 residues. Looked up from germline, CDR1 is MNHEY and CDR2 is SVGAGI.

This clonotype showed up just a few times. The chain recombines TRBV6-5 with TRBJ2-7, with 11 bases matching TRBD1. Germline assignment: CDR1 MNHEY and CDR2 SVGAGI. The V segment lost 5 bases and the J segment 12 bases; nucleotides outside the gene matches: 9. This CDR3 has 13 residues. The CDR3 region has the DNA TGTGCCAGCAGTCCGTGGACAGGGGGCGCTTGGTACTTC. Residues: CASSPWTGGAWYF.

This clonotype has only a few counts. The CDR3 region is CSVGLGNGYTF. CDR3 sequence (DNA): TGCAGCGTTGGTCTGGGTAACGGCTACACCTTC. This chain links TRBV29-1 with TRBJ1-2; D unclear. The V end was cut by 4 bases, the J end by 8 bases, with 11 bases between. This CDR3 comprises 11 residues. The germline gives CDR1 SQVTM, CDR2 ANQGSEA.

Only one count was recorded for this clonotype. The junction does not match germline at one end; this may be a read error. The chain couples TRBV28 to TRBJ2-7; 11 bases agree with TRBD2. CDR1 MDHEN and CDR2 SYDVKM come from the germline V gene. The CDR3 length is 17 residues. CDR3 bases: TGTACCAGCAGTTGGGGACTAGCGGCCGAGCATTCGCTCGAGCAGTACTTC. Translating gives CTSSWGLAAEHSLEQYF.

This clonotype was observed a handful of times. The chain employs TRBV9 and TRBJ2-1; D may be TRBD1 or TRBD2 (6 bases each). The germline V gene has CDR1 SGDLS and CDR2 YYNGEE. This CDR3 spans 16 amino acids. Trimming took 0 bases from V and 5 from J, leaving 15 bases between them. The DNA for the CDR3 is TGTGCCAGCAGCGTAGAGGGGGGTAGGATCGACAATGAGCAGTTCTTC. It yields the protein CASSVEGGRIDNEQFF.

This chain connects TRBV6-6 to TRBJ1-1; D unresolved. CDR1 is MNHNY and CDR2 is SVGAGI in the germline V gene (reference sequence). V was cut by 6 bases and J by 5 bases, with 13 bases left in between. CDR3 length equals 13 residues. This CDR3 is CASSIADGTEAFF. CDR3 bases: TGTGCCAGCAGCATAGCTGATGGAACTGAAGCTTTCTTT.

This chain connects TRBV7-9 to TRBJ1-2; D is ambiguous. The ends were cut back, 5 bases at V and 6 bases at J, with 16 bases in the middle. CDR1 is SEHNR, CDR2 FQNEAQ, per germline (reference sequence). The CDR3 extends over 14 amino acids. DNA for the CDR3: TGTGCCAGCAGCCCCCCAATTATCCCAAATGGCTACACCTTC. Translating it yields CASSPPIIPNGYTF.

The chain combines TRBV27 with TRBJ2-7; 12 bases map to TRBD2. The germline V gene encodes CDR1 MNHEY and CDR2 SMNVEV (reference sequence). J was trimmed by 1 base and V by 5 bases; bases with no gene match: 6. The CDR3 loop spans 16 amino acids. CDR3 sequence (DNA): TGTGCCAGCAGTCCCTCCCTAGCGGGAGGGTCCTACGAGCAGTACTTC. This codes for CASSPSLAGGSYEQYF.

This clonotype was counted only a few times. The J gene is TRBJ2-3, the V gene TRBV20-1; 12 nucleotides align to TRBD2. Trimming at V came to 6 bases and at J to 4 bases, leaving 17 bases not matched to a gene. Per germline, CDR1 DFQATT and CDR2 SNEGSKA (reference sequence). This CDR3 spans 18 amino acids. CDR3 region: CSANRPSGGAQRPDTQYF. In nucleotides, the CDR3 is TGCAGTGCCAACCGGCCTAGCGGGGGGGCTCAGAGGCCAGATACGCAGTATTTT.

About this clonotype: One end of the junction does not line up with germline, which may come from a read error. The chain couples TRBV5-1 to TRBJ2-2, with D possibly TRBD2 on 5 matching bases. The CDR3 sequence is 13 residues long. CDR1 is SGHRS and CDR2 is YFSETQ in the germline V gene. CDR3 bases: TGCGCCAGCAGCTTCGCAGACACCGGGGAGCGGTTTTTT. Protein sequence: CASSFADTGERFF. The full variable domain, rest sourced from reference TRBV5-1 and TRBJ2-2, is KAGVTQTPRYLIKTRGQQVTLSCSPISGHRSVSWYQQTPGQGLQFLFEYFSETQRNKGNFPGRFSGRQFSNSRSEMNVSTLELGDSALYLCASSFADTGERFFGEGSRLTVL.

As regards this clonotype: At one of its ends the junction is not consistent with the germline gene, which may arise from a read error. The CDR3 DNA sequence: TGTGCCAGCAGCCGGCGGGACAACCAAGAGGCCCAGTACTTC. Amino acids: CASSRRDNQEAQYF. This chain uses TRBV7-9 with TRBJ2-5, with D possibly being TRBD1 or TRBD2 (6 bases each). The CDR3 is made up of 14 amino acids. Germline CDR1 reads SEHNR; CDR2 reads FQNEAQ (reference sequence). The variable domain in full, completed from reference TRBV7-9 and TRBJ2-5, reads DTGVSQNPRHKITKRGQNVTFRCDPISEHNRLYWYRQTLGQGPEFLTYFQNEAQLEKSRLLSDRFSAERPKGSFSTLEIQRTEQGDSAMYLCASSRRDNQEAQYFGPGTRLLVL.

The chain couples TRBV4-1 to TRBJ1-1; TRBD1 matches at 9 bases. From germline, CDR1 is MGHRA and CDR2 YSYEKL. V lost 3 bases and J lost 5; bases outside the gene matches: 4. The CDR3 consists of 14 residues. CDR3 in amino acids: CASSQSTGGTEAFF. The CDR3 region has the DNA TGCGCCAGCAGCCAGTCGACAGGGGGGACTGAAGCTTTCTTT.

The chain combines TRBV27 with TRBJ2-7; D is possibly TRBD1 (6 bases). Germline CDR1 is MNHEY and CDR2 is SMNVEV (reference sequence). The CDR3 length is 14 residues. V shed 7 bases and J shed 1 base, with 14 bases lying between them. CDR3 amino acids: CASTSHRASYEQYF. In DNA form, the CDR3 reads TGTGCCAGCACCTCACACAGGGCGTCCTACGAGCAGTACTTC.